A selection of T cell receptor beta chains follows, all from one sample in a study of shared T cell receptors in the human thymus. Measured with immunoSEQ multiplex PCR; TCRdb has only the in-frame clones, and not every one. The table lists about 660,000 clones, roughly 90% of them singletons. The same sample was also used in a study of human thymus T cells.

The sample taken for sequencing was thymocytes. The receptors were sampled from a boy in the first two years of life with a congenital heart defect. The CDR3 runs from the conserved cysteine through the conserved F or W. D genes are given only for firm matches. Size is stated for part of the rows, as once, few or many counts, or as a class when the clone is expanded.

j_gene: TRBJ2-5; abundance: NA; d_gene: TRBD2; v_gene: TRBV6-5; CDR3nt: TGTGCCAGCAGTCCTCAGCGGGAGAAGACCCAGTACTTC; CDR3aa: CASSPQREKTQYF
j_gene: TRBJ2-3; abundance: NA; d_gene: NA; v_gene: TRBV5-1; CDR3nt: TGCGCCAGCAGCTCTTCCGGGACTAGCACAGATACGCAGTATTTT; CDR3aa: CASSSSGTSTDTQYF
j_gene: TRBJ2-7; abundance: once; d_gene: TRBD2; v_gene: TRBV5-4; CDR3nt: TGTGCCAGCAGCTTGACAGGGGGCGGACTAGCGGGAGCGGCCGAGCAGTACTTC; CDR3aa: CASSLTGGGLAGAAEQYF
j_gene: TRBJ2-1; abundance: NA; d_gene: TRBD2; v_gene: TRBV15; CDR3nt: TGTGCCACCAGCAGTCCCCGAAGCGGGAGCGGGCAGTTCTTC; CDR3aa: CATSSPRSGSGQFF
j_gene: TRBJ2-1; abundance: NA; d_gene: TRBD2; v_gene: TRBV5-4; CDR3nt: TGTGCCAGCAGCTTTCGTAACGGGAGGGACGCCTACAATGAGCAGTTCTTC; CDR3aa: CASSFRNGRDAYNEQFF
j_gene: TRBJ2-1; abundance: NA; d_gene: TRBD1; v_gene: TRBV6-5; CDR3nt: TGTGCCAGCGGGGAACAGGGGAAGAAAAATGAGCAGTTCTTC; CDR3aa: CASGEQGKKNEQFF
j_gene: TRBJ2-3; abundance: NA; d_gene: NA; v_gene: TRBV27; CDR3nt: TGTGCCAGCAGTTTCTTCGGAAGGGGGGGAGATACGCAGTATTTT; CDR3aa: CASSFFGRGGDTQYF
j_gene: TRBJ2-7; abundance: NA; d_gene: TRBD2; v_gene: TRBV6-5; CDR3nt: TGTGCCAGCAGTTACCTTCCGACTAGCGACAAATACGAGCAGTACTTC; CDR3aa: CASSYLPTSDKYEQYF
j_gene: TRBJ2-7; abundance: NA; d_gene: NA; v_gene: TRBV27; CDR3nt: TGTGCCAGCTCGGCCGGAGGGAACTCCTACGAGCAGTACTTC; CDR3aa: CASSAGGNSYEQYF
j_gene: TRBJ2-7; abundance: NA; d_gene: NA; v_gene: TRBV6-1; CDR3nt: TGTGCCAGCAGTGAAAGAGTAGGAGGGTCCCTCCTTTACGAGCAGTACTTC; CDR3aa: CASSERVGGSLLYEQYF
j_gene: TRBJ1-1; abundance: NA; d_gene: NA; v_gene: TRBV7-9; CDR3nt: TGTGCCAGCAGCTTAAAAGGGGGAAACACTGAAGCTTTCTTT; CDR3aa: CASSLKGGNTEAFF
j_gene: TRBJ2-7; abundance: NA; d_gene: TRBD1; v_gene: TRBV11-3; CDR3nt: TGTGCCAGCAGCGCCCGGACAGGGGGTTACGAGCAGTACTTC; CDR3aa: CASSARTGGYEQYF
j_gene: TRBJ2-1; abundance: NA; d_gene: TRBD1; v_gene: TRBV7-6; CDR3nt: TGTGCCAGCAGCTTAGCGCCGGGACAGGGGATGCGGAATGAGCAGTTCTTC; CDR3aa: CASSLAPGQGMRNEQFF
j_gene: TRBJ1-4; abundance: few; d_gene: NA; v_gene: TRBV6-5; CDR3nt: TGTGCCAGCAGTTCCTCGTGGGACTTGGAGGAAAAACTGTTTTTT; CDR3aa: CASSSSWDLEEKLFF
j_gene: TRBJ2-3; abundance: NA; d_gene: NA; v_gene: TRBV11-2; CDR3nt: TGTGCCAGCAGCTTCCCGCCCCCTGGCGGGCGAAATCCAGATACGCAGTATTTT; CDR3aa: CASSFPPPGGRNPDTQYF
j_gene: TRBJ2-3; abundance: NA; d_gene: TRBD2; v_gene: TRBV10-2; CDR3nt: TGCGCCACCACCCCTACTAGCGGCTACACAGATACGCAGTATTTT; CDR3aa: CATTPTSGYTDTQYF
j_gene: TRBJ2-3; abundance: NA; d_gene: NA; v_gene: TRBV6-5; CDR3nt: TGTGCCAGCAGTTACTCTAACAGGACAGATACGCAGTATTTT; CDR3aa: CASSYSNRTDTQYF
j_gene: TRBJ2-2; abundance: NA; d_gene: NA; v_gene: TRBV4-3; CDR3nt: TGCGCCAGCAGCCAAGATTACGGGGTGGGCGGGGAGCTGTTTTTT; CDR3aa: CASSQDYGVGGELFF
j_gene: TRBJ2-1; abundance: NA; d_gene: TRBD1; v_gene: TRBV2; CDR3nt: TGTGCCAGCCGACCCGGGACAGGGGCCTACAATGAGCAGTTCTTC; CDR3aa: CASRPGTGAYNEQFF
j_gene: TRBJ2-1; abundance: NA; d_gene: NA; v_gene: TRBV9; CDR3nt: TGTGCCAGCAGCAGGGACTGCTACAATGAGCAGTTCTTC; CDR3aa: CASSRDCYNEQFF
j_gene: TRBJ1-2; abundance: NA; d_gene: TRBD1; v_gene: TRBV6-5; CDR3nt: TGTGCCAGCAGGGTAATGGGACAGGCCTATGGCTACACCTTC; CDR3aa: CASRVMGQAYGYTF
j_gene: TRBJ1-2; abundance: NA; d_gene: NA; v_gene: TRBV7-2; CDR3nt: TGTGCCAGCAGCTTTGACAAAGCTAACTATGGCTACACCTTC; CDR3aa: CASSFDKANYGYTF
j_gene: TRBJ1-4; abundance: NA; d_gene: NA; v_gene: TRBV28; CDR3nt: TGTGCCACCAGGGTTAGACAGTTTAATGAAAAACTGTTTTTT; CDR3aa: CATRVRQFNEKLFF
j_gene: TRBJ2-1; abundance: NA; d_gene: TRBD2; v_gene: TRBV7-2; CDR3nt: TGTGCCAGCAGCTTTAAAAGGACTAGCGGGGGGGGTAATGAGCAGTTCTTC; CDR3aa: CASSFKRTSGGGNEQFF
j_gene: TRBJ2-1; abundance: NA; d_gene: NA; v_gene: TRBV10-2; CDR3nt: TGCGCCAGCATTGGGGCCGGCAATGAGCAGTTCTTC; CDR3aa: CASIGAGNEQFF
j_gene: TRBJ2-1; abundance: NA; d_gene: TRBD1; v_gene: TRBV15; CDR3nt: TGTGCCACCGCCCAGGGACAGCCCTACAATGAGCAGTTCTTC; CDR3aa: CATAQGQPYNEQFF
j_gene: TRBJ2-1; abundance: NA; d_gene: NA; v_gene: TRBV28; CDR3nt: TGTGCCAGCAGTTACAGGCTCAATGAGCAGTTCTTC; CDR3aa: CASSYRLNEQFF
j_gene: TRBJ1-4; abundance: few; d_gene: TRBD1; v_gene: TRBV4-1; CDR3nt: TGCGCCAGCAGCCCGAGGGGGGACAGGGCCGGTGAAAAACTGTTTTTT; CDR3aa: CASSPRGDRAGEKLFF
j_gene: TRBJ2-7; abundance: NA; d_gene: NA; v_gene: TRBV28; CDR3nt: TGTGCCAGCAGTTCTCTAGCTTATGGCTACGAGCAGTACTTC; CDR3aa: CASSSLAYGYEQYF
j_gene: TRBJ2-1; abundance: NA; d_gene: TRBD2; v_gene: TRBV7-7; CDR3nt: TGTGCTAGCAGCTCTATAGCGGGAGTTGAGCAGTTCTTC; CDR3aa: CASSSIAGVEQFF
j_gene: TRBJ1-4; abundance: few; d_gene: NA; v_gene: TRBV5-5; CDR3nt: TGTGCCAGCAGCTTGGACAGGGTGGATGAAAAACTGTTTTTT; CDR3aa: CASSLDRVDEKLFF
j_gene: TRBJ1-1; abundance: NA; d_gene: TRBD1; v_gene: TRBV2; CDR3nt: TGTGCCAGCCGGCCCGTACAGGGGTTTTGGGGCACTGAAGCTTTCTTT; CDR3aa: CASRPVQGFWGTEAFF
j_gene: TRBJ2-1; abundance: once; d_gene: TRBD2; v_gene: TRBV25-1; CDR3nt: TGTGCCAGCAGCCTCCTCCGGGGGGGTTGGAATGAGCAGTTCTTC; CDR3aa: CASSLLRGGWNEQFF
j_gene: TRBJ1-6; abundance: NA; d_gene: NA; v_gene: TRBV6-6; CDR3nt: TGTGCCAGCAGTAGGACACCGTTAGGGTCACCCCTCCACTTT; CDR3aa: CASSRTPLGSPLHF
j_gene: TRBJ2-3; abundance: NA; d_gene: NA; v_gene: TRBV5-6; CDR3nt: TGTGCCAGCAGCTTGGGGCAGGGAAGCTTCAGCACAGATACGCAGTATTTT; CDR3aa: CASSLGQGSFSTDTQYF
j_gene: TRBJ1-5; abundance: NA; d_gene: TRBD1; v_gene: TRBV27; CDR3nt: TGTGCCAGCAGTTCACAGGGGGCGAGGTTCCGTTATCAGCCCCAGCATTTT; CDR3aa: CASSSQGARFRYQPQHF
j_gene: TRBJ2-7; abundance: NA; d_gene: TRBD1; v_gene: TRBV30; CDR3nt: TGTGCCTCGAACCCCTGGGACAGGGTCCACGAGCAGTACTTC; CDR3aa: CASNPWDRVHEQYF
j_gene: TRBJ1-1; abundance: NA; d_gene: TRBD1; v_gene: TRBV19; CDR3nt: TGTGCCAGTAGTATCCTGGGACAGGTGAACACTGAAGCTTTCTTT; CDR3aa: CASSILGQVNTEAFF
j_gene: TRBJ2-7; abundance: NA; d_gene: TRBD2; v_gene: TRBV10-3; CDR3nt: TGTGCCATCAGTGGGACCGGGACTAGCTCCTACGAGCAGTACTTC; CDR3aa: CAISGTGTSSYEQYF
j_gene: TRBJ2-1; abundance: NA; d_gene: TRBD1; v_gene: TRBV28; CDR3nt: TGTGCCACCCGACAGGGGGCGCTGAATGAGCAGTTCTTC; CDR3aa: CATRQGALNEQFF
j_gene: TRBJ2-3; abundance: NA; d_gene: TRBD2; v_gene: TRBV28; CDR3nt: TGTGCCAGCAGTTTGGGACTAGCGGGAGGACCTCCGGCCTATACGCAGTATTTT; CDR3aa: CASSLGLAGGPPAYTQYF
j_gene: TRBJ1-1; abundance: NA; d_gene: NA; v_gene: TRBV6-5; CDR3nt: TGTGCCAGCAGTCCGAACCCCGGGTCGAACACTGAAGCTTTCTTT; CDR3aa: CASSPNPGSNTEAFF
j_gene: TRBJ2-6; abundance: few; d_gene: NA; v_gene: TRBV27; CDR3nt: TGTGCCAGCAGCCTCTCTGGGGCCAACGTCCTGACTTTC; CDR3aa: CASSLSGANVLTF
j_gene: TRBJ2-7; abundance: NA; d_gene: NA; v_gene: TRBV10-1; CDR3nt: TGCGCCAGCAGTGCTAGTACCCCGTACGAGCAGTACTTC; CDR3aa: CASSASTPYEQYF
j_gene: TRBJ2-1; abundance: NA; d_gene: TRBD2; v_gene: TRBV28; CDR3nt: TGTGCCAGCAGGGAAAGCGGGAGTTGGAATGAGCAGTTCTTC; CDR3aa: CASRESGSWNEQFF
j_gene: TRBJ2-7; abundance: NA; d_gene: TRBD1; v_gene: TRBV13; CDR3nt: TGTGCCAGCAGCTTAATGGGACAGGGAATTTACGAGCAGTACTTC; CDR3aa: CASSLMGQGIYEQYF
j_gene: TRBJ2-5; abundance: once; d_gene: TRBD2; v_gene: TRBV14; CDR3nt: TGTGCCAGCAGCCAAGATAGAAGGGGGACTAGCGGGAGTCGAAGAGAGACCCAGTACTTC; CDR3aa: CASSQDRRGTSGSRRETQYF
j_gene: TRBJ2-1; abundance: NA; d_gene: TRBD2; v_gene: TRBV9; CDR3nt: TGTGCCAGCAGCGTAGATCTGGCGGGGGGCTACAATGAGCAGTTCTTC; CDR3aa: CASSVDLAGGYNEQFF
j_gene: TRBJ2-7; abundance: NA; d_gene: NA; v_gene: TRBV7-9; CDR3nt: TGTGCCAGCAGCACCGAGGCTGGGGGCTTTTGCGAGCAGTACTTC; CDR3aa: CASSTEAGGFCEQYF
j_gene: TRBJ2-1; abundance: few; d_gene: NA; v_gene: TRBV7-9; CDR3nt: TGTGCCAGCAGCCCCGGCGGAGCCAATGAGCAGTTCTTC; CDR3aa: CASSPGGANEQFF
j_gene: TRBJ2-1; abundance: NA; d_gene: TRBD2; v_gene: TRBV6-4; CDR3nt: TGTGCCCCCGGCCGAGCGGGAGTCTACAATGAGCAGTTCTTC; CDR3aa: CAPGRAGVYNEQFF
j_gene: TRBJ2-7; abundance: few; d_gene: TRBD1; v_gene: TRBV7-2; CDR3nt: TGTGCCAGCAGCTCTGGGACAGACAACTCCTACGAGCAGTACTTC; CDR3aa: CASSSGTDNSYEQYF
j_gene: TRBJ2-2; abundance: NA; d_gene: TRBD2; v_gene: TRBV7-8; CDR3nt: TGTGCCAGCAGCCTAAGACAGGCACCCCCGGGACTAGCGGGATCGAATACCGGGGAGCTGTTTTTT; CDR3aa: CASSLRQAPPGLAGSNTGELFF
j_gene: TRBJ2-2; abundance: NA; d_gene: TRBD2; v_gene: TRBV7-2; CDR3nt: TGTGCCAGCAGCTTAGTGGCTCAGCGGGGCACCGGGGAGCTGTTTTTT; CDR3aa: CASSLVAQRGTGELFF